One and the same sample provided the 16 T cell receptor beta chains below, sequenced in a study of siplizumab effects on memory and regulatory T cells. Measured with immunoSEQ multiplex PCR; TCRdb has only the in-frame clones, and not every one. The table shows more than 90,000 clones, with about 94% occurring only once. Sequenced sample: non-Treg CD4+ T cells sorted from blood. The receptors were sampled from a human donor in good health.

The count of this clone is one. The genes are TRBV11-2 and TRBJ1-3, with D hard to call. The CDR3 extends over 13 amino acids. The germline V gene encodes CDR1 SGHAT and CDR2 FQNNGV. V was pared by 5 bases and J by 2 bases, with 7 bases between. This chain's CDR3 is CASSRGPGNTIYF. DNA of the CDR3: TGTGCCAGCAGCCGCGGACCTGGAAACACCATATATTTT.

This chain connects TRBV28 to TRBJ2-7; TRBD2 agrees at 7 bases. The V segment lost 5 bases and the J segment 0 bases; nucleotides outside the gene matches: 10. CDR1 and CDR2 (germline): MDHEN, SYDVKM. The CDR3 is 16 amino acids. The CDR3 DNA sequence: TGTGCCAGCAGTACCCGCCTAGCGGTACACTCCTACGAGCAGTACTTC. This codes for CASSTRLAVHSYEQYF.

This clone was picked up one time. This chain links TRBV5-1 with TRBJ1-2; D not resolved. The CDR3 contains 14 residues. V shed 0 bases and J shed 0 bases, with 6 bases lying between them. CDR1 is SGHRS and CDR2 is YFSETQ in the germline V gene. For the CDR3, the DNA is TGCGCCAGCAGCTTGGCCTCAGCTAACTATGGCTACACCTTC. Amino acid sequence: CASSLASANYGYTF.

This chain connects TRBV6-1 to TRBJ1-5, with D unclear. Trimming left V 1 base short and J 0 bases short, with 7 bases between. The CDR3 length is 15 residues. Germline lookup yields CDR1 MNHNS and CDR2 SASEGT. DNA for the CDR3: TGTGCCAGCAGTGAAGAGGACGGTAGCAATCAGCCCCAGCATTTT. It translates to CASSEEDGSNQPQHF.

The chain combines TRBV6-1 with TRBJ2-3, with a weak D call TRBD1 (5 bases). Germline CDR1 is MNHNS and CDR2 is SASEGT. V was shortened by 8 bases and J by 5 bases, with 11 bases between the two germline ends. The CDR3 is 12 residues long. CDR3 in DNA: TGTGCCAGCGACAGCTTGATAGATACGCAGTATTTT. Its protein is CASDSLIDTQYF.

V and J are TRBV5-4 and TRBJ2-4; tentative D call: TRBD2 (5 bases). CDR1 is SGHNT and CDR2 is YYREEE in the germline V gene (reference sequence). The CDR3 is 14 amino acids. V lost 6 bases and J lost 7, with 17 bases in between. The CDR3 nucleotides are TGTGCCAGCATGGCTCGGGGAGTAGAGAACATTCAGTACTTC. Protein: CASMARGVENIQYF.

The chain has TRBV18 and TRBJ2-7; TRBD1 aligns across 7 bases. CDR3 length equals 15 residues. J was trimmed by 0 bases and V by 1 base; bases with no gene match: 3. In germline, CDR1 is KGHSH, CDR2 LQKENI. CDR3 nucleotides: TGTGCCAGCTCACCACTGACAGGGCTCTCCTACGAGCAGTACTTC. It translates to CASSPLTGLSYEQYF.

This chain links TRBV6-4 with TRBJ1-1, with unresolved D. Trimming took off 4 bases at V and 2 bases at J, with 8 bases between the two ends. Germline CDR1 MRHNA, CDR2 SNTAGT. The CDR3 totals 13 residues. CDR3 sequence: CASSVERNTEAFF. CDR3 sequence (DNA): TGTGCCAGCAGTGTGGAGAGAAACACTGAAGCTTTCTTT.

CDR3 loop: CASSPDRQATNYGYTF. DNA of the CDR3: TGCGCCAGCAGCCCAGATAGACAGGCGACTAACTATGGCTACACCTTC. V usage is TRBV5-1 and J usage is TRBJ1-2; D possibly corresponds to TRBD1 (6 bases). This CDR3 spans 16 amino acids. The V end lost 4 bases, the J end lost 0 bases, and 16 bases lay between the germline ends. CDR1 is SGHRS and CDR2 is YFSETQ in the germline V gene.

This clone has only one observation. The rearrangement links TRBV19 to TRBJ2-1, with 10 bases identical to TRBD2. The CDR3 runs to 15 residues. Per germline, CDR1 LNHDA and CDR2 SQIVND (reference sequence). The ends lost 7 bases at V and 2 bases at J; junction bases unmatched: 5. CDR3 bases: TGTGCCAGTACCCCAAGCGGGAGGGCCTACAATGAGCAGTTCTTC. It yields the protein CASTPSGRAYNEQFF.

The CDR3 protein is CASSFRLADYYEQYF. For the CDR3, the DNA is TGTGCCAGCAGCTTTAGGCTAGCGGACTACTACGAGCAGTACTTC. V and J are TRBV5-6 and TRBJ2-7; the match to TRBD2 covers 7 bases. V shed 2 bases and J 3 bases; nucleotides not matched to a gene: 8. The CDR3 loop spans 15 amino acids. Germline V gives CDR1 SGHDT, CDR2 YYEEEE.

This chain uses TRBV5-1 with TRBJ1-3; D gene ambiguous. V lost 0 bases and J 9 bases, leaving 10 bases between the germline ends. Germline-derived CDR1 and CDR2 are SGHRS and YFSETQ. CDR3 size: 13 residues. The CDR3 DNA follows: TGCGCCAGCAGCTTGGACACTCAAAGCACCATATATTTT. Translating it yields CASSLDTQSTIYF.

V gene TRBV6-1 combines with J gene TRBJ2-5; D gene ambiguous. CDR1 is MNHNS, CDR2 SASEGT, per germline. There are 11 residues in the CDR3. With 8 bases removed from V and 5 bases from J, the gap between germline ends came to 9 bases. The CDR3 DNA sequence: TGTGCCAGCCTAAGGGATGAGACCCAGTACTTC. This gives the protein CASLRDETQYF.

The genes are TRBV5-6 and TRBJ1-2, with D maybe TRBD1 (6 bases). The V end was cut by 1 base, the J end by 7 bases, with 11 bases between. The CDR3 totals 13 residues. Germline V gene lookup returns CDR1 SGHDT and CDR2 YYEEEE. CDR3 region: CASSLRGASGYTF. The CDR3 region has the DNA TGTGCCAGCAGCTTGCGGGGGGCGAGTGGCTACACCTTC.

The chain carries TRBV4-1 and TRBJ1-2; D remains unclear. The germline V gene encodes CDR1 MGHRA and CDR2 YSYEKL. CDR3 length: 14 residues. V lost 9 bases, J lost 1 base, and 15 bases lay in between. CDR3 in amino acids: CASKLGSGNYGYTF. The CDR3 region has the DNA TGCGCCAGTAAACTGGGCTCTGGTAACTATGGCTACACCTTC.

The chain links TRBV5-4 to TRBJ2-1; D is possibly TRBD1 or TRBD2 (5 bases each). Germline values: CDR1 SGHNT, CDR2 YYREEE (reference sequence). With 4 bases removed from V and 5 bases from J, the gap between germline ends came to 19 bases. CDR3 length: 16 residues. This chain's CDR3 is CASSRPGTPQDNEQFF. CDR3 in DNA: TGTGCCAGCAGCCGACCGGGGACCCCCCAGGACAATGAGCAGTTCTTC.